This TCR beta chain was identified during a study of T cell changes during pregnancy in multiple sclerosis. The germline V gene encodes CDR1 MNHEY and CDR2 SVGAGI. This CDR3 comprises 13 residues. V dropped 6 bases and J dropped 2 bases, with 11 bases sitting between them. Libraries were prepared by immunoSEQ multiplex PCR; TCRdb keeps only in-frame clonotypes and omits some of them. The table has roughly 46,000 clones, approximately 80% seen once. The receptor comes from a female donor with multiple sclerosis, enrolled in a pregnancy study. V and J are TRBV6-5 and TRBJ2-7, with no clear D. The sample in question was CD4+ T cells from peripheral blood mononuclear cells, obtained before pregnancy. CDR3 sequence: CASRNTQPYEQYF. In DNA, the CDR3 is TGTGCCAGCAGGAATACACAACCCTACGAGCAGTACTTC.